The 9 T cell receptor beta chains below were found in one sample sequenced in a study of blood T cell repertoires in COVID-19. Repertoires were generated with immunoSEQ multiplex PCR, while TCRdb's copy carries only in-frame clones and drops some. The sample lists around 290,000 clones, approximately 90% occurring once. Sequenced: peripheral blood. These receptors were collected from a man aged 40-55 years with acute or convalescent COVID-19.

The chain combines TRBV25-1 with TRBJ1-1; D may be TRBD1 (6 bases). V was pared by 3 bases and J by 8 bases, with 10 bases between. CDR1 is MGHDK and CDR2 is SYGVNS in the germline V gene. The CDR3 is 12 amino acids. CDR3: CASSDGGSEAFF. In nucleotides, the CDR3 is TGTGCCAGCAGTGATGGGGGCAGCGAAGCTTTCTTT.

The chain has TRBV14 and TRBJ1-4; D call uncertain. CDR3 length: 15 residues. Trimming shortened V by 4 bases and J by 0 bases, and 9 bases separated the two germline ends. Germline lookup yields CDR1 SGHDN and CDR2 FVKESK. CDR3 residues: CASSRLETTNEKLFF. The CDR3, as DNA: TGTGCCAGCAGCCGACTGGAGACAACTAATGAAAAACTGTTTTTT.

The chain has TRBV14 and TRBJ1-6; the D gene is possibly TRBD1 (5 bases). The CDR3 extends over 14 amino acids. The germline CDR1 and CDR2 sequences are SGHDN and FVKESK. The V gene lost 6 bases and the J gene lost 7 bases, with 13 bases spanning the gap. The CDR3 is CASRKGFGNSPLHF. Here the CDR3 DNA reads TGTGCCAGCAGGAAGGGGTTTGGGAATTCACCCCTCCACTTT.

This clone was detected a few times. The chain employs TRBV5-1 and TRBJ1-1; D ambiguous. In germline, CDR1 is SGHRS, CDR2 YFSETQ. The V end lost 7 bases, the J end lost 3 bases, and 13 bases lay between the germline ends. The CDR3 totals 13 residues. CDR3 sequence (DNA): TGCGCCAGCTCCCCCCCGGGTTACACTGAAGCTTTCTTT. Its translation: CASSPPGYTEAFF.

The rearrangement uses TRBV7-9 and TRBJ2-4; 8 nucleotides match TRBD1. This CDR3 has 18 amino acids. From germline, CDR1 is SEHNR and CDR2 FQNEAQ (reference sequence). J was trimmed by 8 bases and V by 3 bases; bases with no gene match: 18. For the CDR3, the DNA is TGTGCCAGCAGCTTGGCTACTTTTAGGACAGGGCCGGGGGACATTCAGTACTTC. As protein: CASSLATFRTGPGDIQYF.

The chain carries TRBV7-9 and TRBJ1-1, with a weak D call TRBD1 (6 bases). CDR1 and CDR2 from the germline V gene are SEHNR and FQNEAQ (reference sequence). The CDR3 is 13 residues long. V lost 5 bases, J lost 6 bases, and 13 bases lay in between. CDR3 sequence (DNA): TGTGCCAGCAGCCCTGGGGGGGGCTCTGAAGCTTTCTTT. Translated: CASSPGGGSEAFF.

The rearrangement joins TRBV5-1 to TRBJ1-1; no firm D call. The CDR3 runs to 14 residues. Germline lookup yields CDR1 SGHRS and CDR2 YFSETQ. Trimming cost V 0 bases and J 1 base, with 7 bases left between them. The CDR3 sequence is CASSLAGANTEAFF. The CDR3 DNA reads TGCGCCAGCAGCTTGGCCGGAGCGAACACTGAAGCTTTCTTT.

The chain employs TRBV6-4 and TRBJ1-1; unclear D gene. The V end lost 4 bases, the J end lost 5 bases, and 11 bases lay between the germline ends. Germline assignment: CDR1 MRHNA and CDR2 SNTAGT. The CDR3 contains 13 residues. The CDR3 sequence is CASSGVPGTEAFF. CDR3 DNA sequence: TGTGCCAGCAGTGGAGTGCCGGGGACTGAAGCTTTCTTT.

The rearrangement links TRBV3-1 (or the pseudogene TRBV3-2) to TRBJ2-7; unclear D gene. CDR1 is LGHDT, CDR2 YNNKEL, per germline (reference sequence). This CDR3 region has 15 residues. Trimming stripped 1 base from V and 0 bases from J, with 10 bases between. CDR3 sequence: CASSQGALSSYEQYF. The DNA for the CDR3 is TGTGCCAGCAGCCAAGGGGCACTTAGCTCCTACGAGCAGTACTTC.